This T cell receptor beta chain was recovered during a study of blood T cells in healthy people across ages. Study overall: About one barcoded beta molecule was captured per two T cells (by template switching).

This clonotype was detected a few times. Antigen specificity is unknown. General study results and limits: A strong correlation between TCR beta diversity and naive T cell percentage was seen.

A second PCR of 7 to 11 cycles used a sample-barcoded 5' primer and a J-beta primer mix. TCRdb re-called the 5' RACE reads with MiXCR, one entry per CDR3 protein. The sample contains 650,000 to 800,000 distinct CDR3 sequences, around 50% of which appear only once. Germline-derived CDR1 and CDR2 are SQVTM and ANQGSEA. The CDR3 has 12 amino acids. V lost 2 bases to trimming and J lost 6 bases; unmatched junction nucleotides: 3. Material for sequencing was blood. The receptor was derived from a woman over 75 in good health. V is TRBV29-1 and J is TRBJ2-7; 8 bases are shared with TRBD1. Written as DNA, the CDR3 is TGCAGCGTTGAAAGTCAGGGGGCCGAGCAGTACTTC. This gives the protein CSVESQGAEQYF.